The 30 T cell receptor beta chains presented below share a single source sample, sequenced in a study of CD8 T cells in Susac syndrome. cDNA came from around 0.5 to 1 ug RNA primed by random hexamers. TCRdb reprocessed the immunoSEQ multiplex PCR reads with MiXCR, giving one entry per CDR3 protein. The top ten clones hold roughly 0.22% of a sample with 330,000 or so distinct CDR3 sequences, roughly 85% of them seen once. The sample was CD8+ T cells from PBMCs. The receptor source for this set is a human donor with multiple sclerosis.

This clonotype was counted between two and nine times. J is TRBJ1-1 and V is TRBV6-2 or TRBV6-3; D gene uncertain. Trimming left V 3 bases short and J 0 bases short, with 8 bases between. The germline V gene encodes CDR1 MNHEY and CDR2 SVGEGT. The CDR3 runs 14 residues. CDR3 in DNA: TGTGCCAGCAGTTATGGTCTCATGAACACTGAAGCTTTCTTT. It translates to CASSYGLMNTEAFF.

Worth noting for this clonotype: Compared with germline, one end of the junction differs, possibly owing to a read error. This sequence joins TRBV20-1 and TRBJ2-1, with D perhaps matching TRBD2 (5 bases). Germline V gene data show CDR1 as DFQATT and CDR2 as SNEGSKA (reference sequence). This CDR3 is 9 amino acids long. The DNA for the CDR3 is TGCAGTGCTAGGGACTCTTGGCTCTTC. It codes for CSARDSWLF.

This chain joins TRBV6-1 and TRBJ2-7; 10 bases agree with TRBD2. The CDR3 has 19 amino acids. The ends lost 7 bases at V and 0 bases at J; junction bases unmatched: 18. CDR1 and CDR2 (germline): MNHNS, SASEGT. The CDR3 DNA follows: TGTGCCAGCACCCTCCGTAGCGGGAGGCCCAATAATCCCTCCTACGAGCAGTACTTC. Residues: CASTLRSGRPNNPSYEQYF.

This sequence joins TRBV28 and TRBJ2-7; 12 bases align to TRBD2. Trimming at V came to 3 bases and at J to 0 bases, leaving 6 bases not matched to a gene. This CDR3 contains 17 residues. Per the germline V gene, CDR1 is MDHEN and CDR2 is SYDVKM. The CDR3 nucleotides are TGTGCCAGCAGTTTCCAGCTGACTAGCGGGGGCTCCTACGAGCAGTACTTC. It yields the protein CASSFQLTSGGSYEQYF.

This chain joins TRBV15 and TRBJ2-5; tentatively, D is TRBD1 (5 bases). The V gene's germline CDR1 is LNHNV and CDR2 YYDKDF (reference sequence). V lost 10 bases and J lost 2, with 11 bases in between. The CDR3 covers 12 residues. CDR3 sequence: CASIPGQETQYF. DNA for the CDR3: TGTGCCAGCATACCAGGGCAAGAGACCCAGTACTTC.

The CDR3 sequence is CASSQDEVVHEQFF. CDR3 DNA sequence: TGTGCCAGCAGCCAAGATGAGGTAGTACATGAGCAGTTCTTC. The chain combines TRBV4-2 with TRBJ2-1; D is ambiguous. Trimming pared 0 bases from V and 8 bases from J, leaving 11 bases between. The germline V gene encodes CDR1 LGHNA and CDR2 YNFKEQ. This CDR3 is 14 amino acids long.

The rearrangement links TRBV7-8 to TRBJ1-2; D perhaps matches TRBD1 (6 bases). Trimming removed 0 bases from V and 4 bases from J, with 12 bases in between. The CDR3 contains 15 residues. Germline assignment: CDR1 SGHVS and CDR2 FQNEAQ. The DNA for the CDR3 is TGTGCCAGCAGCTTAGCGGGGGGGCCGAGCTATGGCTACACCTTC. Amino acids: CASSLAGGPSYGYTF.

The CDR3 is CASSAGTIEQFF. The CDR3 bases are TGTGCCAGCAGCGCCGGGACCATTGAGCAGTTCTTC. The rearrangement links TRBV11-2 to TRBJ2-1; either TRBD1 or TRBD2 may supply D (5 bases each). Germline CDR1 SGHAT, CDR2 FQNNGV. Trimming removed 5 bases at V and 9 bases at J, with 11 bases between. CDR3 length: 12 amino acids. The full variable domain, its missing parts supplied by reference TRBV11-2 and TRBJ2-1, is EAGVAQSPRYKIIEKRQSVAFWCNPISGHATLYWYQQILGQGPKLLIQFQNNGVVDDSQLPKDRFSAERLKGVDSTLKIQPAKLEDSAVYLCASSAGTIEQFFGPGTRLTVL.

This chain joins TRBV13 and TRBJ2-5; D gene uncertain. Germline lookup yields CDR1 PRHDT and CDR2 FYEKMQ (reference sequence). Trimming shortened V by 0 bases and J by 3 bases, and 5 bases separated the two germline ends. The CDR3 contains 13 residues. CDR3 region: CASSLGLEETQYF. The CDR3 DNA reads TGTGCCAGCAGCTTAGGGCTGGAAGAGACCCAGTACTTC.

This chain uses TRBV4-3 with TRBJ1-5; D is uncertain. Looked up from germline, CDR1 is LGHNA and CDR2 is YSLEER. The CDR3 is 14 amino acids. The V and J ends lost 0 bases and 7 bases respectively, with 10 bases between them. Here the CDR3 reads CASSQDNGAQPQHF. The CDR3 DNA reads TGCGCCAGCAGCCAAGATAACGGCGCCCAGCCCCAGCATTTT.

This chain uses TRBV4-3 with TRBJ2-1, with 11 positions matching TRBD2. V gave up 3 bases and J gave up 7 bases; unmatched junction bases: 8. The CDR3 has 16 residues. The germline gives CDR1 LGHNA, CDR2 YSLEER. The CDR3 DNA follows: TGCGCCAGCAGCCACTCACTAGCGGGGGAGATAAATGAGCAGTTCTTC. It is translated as CASSHSLAGEINEQFF.

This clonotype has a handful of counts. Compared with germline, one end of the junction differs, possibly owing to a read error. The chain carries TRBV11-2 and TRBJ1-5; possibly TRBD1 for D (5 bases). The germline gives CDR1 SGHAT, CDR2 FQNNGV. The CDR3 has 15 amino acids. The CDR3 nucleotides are TGTGCCAGCAGTTTAGCGGGGGTTGGCAATCAGCCCCAGCATTTT. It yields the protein CASSLAGVGNQPQHF.

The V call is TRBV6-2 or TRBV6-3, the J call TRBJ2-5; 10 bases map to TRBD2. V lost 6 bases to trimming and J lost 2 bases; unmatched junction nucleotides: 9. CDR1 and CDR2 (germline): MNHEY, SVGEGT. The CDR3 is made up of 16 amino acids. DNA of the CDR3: TGTGCCAGCAGGCACTTTGGACTAGCGGAACAAGAGACCCAGTACTTC. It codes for CASRHFGLAEQETQYF.

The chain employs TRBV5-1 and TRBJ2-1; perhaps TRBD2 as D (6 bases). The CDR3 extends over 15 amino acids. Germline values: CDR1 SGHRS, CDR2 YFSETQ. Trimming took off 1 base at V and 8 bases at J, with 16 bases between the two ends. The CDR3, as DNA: TGCGCCAGCAGCTTGCGAGCGGGCGCTAAGGATGAGCAGTTCTTC. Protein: CASSLRAGAKDEQFF.

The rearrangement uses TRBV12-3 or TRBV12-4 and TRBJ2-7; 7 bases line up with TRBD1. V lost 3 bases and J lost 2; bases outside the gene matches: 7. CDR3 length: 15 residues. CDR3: CASSFDDRATYEQYF. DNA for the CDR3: TGTGCCAGCAGTTTCGATGACAGGGCGACCTACGAGCAGTACTTC.

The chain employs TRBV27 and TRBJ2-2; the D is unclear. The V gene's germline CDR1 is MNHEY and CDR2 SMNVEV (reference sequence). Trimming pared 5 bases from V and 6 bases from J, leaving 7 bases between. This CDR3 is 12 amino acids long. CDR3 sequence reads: CASSQWAGELFF. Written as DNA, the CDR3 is TGTGCCAGCAGTCAGTGGGCCGGGGAGCTGTTTTTT.

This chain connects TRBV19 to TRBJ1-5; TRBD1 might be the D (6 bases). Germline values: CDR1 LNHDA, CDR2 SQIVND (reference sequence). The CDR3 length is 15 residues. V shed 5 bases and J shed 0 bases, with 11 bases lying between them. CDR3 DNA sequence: TGTGCCAGTAGTGGGGACATCTATAGCAATCAGCCCCAGCATTTT. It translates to CASSGDIYSNQPQHF.

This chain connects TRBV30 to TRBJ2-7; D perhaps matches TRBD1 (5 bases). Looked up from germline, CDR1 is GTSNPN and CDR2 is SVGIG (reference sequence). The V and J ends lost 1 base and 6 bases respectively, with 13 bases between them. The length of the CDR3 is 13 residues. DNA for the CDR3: TGTGCCTGGAGTGCCGGGTTAAGGGGCGAGCAGTACTTC. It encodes CAWSAGLRGEQYF.

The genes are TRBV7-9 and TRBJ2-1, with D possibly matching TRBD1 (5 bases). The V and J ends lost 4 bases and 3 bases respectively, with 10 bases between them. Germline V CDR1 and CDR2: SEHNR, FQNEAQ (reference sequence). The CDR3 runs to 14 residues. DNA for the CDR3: TGTGCCAGCAGCTCCAGGGCGGACTACAATGAGCAGTTCTTC. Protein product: CASSSRADYNEQFF.

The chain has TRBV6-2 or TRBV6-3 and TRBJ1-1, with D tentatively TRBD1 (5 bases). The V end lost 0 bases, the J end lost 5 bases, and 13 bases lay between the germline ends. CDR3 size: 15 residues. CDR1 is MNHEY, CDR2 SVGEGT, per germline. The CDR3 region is CASSYSRQGGTEAFF. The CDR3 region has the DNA TGTGCCAGCAGTTACTCGAGGCAGGGAGGGACTGAAGCTTTCTTT.

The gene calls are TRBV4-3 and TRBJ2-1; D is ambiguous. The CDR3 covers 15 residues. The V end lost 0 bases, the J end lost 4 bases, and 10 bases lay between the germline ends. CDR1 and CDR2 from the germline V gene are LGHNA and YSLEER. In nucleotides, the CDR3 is TGCGCCAGCAGCCAAGATCGCGCGGTTTACAATGAGCAGTTCTTC. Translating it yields CASSQDRAVYNEQFF.

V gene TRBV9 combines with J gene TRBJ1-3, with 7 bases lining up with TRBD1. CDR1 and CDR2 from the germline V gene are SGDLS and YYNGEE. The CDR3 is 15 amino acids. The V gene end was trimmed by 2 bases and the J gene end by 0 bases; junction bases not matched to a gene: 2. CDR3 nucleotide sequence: TGTGCCAGCAGCGTGGACAGGAGCTCTGGAAACACCATATATTTT. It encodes CASSVDRSSGNTIYF.

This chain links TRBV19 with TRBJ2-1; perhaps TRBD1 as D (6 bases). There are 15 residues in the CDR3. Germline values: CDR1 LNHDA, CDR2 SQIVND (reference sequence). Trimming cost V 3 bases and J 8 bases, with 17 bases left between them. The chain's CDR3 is CASSIDRTGQDEQFF. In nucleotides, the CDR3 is TGTGCCAGTAGTATCGACAGGACTGGGCAAGATGAGCAGTTCTTC.

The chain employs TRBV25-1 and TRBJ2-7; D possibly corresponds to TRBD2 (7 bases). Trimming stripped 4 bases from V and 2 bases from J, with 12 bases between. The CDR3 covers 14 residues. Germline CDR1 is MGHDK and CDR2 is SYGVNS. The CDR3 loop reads CASSGRGGTYEQYF. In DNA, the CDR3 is TGTGCCAGCAGTGGGAGGGGGGGGACCTACGAGCAGTACTTC.

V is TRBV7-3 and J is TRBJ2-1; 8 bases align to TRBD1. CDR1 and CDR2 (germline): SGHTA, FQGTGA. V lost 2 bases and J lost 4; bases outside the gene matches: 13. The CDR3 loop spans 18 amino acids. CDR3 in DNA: TGTGCCAGCAGCTTAGACGCTAGGGCAGGGGGCTTTTACAATGAGCAGTTCTTC. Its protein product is CASSLDARAGGFYNEQFF.

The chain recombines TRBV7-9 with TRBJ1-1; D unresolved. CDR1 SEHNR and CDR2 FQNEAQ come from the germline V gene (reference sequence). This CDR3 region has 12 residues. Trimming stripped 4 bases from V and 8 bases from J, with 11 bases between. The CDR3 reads CASSSPWQEAFF. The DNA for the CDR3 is TGTGCCAGCAGCTCTCCCTGGCAGGAAGCTTTCTTT.

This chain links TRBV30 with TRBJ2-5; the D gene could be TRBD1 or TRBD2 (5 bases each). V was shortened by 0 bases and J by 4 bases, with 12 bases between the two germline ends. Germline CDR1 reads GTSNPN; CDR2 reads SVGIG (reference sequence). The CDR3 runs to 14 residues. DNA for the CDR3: TGTGCCTGGAGTGTAGAACAGGACTTAGAGACCCAGTACTTC. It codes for CAWSVEQDLETQYF.

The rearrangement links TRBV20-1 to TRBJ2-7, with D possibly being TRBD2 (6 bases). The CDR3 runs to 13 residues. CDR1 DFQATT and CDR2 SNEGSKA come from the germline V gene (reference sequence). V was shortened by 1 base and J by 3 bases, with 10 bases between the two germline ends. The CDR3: CSARGFSGYEQYF. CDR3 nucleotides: TGCAGTGCTAGAGGCTTTAGCGGCTACGAGCAGTACTTC.

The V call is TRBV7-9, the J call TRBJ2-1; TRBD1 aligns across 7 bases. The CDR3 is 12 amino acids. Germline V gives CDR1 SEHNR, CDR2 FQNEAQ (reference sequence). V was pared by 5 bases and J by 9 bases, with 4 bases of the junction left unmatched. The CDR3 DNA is TGTGCCAGCAGCCCCGGGACAGTTGAGCAGTTCTTC. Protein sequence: CASSPGTVEQFF.

The CDR3 DNA is TGTGCCAGCAGTTACCACACCGGGAACAAAGGGATCTCTGGGGCCAACGTCCTGACTTTC. Protein product: CASSYHTGNKGISGANVLTF. The rearrangement links TRBV12-3 or TRBV12-4 to TRBJ2-6; D perhaps matches TRBD2 (5 bases). This CDR3 has 20 amino acids. Trimming took 4 bases from V and 0 from J, leaving 22 bases between them.